The entry below gives a single TCR beta chain sequence along with its context. The data were taken from a study of blood T cell repertoires in COVID-19. About the research overall: Both acute and convalescent COVID-19 samples were obtained from the United States, Italy and Spain.

CDR1 is SGHRS and CDR2 is YFSETQ in the germline V gene. The CDR3 consists of 14 residues. V shed 8 bases and J 4 bases; nucleotides not matched to a gene: 12. Profiled with immunoSEQ multiplex PCR; TCRdb holds only in-frame clones, not every one. The sample has fewer than 150,000 clones, roughly 84% seen once; the top ten hold around 8.5%. The receptor was derived from a middle-aged woman with acute or convalescent COVID-19. This chain links TRBV5-1 with TRBJ2-7; TRBD1 agrees at 7 bases. The sample taken for sequencing was peripheral blood. In DNA form, the CDR3 reads TGCGCCAGTTCGACGGGACAGCATAGTTACGAGCAGTACTTC. Its protein product is CASSTGQHSYEQYF. Looking up the rest from reference TRBV5-1 and TRBJ2-7 gives the full variable domain: KAGVTQTPRYLIKTRGQQVTLSCSPISGHRSVSWYQQTPGQGLQFLFEYFSETQRNKGNFPGRFSGRQFSNSRSEMNVSTLELGDSALYLCASSTGQHSYEQYFGPGTRLTVT.